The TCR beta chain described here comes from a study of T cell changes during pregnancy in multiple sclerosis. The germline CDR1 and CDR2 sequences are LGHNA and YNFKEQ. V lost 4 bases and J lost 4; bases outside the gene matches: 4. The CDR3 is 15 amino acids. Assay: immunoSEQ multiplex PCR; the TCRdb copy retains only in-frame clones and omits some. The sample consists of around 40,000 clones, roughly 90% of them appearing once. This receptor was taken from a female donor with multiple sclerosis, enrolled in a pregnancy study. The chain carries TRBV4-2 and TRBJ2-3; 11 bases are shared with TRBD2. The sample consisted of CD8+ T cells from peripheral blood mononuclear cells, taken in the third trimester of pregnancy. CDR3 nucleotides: TGTGCCAGCAGCCTCTTAGCGGGAGGGCCAGATACGCAGTATTTT. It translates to CASSLLAGGPDTQYF.